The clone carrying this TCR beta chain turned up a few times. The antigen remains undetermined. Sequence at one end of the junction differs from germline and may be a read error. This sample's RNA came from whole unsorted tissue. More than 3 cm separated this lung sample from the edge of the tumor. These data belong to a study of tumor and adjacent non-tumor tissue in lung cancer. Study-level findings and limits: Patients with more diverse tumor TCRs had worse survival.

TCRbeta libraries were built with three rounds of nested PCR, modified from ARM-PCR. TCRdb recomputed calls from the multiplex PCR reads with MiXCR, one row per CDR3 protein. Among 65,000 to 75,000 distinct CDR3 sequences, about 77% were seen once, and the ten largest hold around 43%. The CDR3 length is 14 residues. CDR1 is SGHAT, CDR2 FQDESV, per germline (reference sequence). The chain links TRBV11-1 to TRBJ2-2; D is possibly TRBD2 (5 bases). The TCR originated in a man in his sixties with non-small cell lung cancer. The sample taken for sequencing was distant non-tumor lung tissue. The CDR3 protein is CANSNTSGTGELFF. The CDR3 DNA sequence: TGCGCCAACAGCAATACTAGTGGCACCGGGGAGCTGTTTTTC.